A single sample gave rise to the 32 T cell receptor beta chains below, sequenced in a study of glioma-infiltrating T cells. Amplification of TCR alpha and beta CDR3 regions from RNA used iRepertoire nested multiplex PCR. One entry per CDR3 protein results from TCRdb running MiXCR on the multiplex PCR reads. The data contain under 150,000 distinct CDR3 sequences, about 39% of them seen just once; the ten biggest clones take up over 15%. The material sequenced was glioma tissue, nonneoplastic brain tissue, or PBMCs (not recorded which). Receptors originate from a human donor with low-grade glioma or glioblastoma, undergoing nonglioma brain surgery, or in good health (not recorded which).

The V gene is TRBV7-2, the J gene TRBJ2-3, with TRBD1 matching over 7 bases. CDR3 length: 15 amino acids. Losses at the gene ends were 5 bases for V and 0 bases for J; bases not matched to a gene: 5. Per the germline V gene, CDR1 is SGHTA and CDR2 is FQGNSA. This CDR3 reads CASSRARGSTDTQYF. In nucleotides, the CDR3 is TGTGCCAGCAGCCGCGCCAGGGGGAGCACAGATACGCAGTATTTT.

J is TRBJ2-1 and V is TRBV6-2 or TRBV6-3; TRBD2 matches 9 bases. The CDR3 extends over 13 amino acids. The ends lost 8 bases at V and 10 bases at J; junction bases unmatched: 9. Germline V gene data show CDR1 as MNHEY and CDR2 as SVGEGT. CDR3 loop: CASSLAGAYEQFF. DNA of the CDR3: TGTGCCAGCTCACTAGCGGGTGCGTACGAGCAGTTCTTC.

The chain carries TRBV25-1 and TRBJ2-7; no definite D call. The CDR3 runs to 12 residues. Germline CDR1 reads MGHDK; CDR2 reads SYGVNS. Trimming took 11 bases from V and 0 from J, leaving 11 bases between them. The CDR3 protein is CASSKDSYEQYF. The CDR3 coding sequence is TGTGCCTCCTCGAAAGACTCCTACGAGCAGTACTTC.

In this sample, this clonotype turned up a few times. The genes are TRBV20-1 and TRBJ1-4; D is uncertain. The CDR3 is 12 amino acids. Trimming cost V 4 bases and J 0 bases, with 3 bases left between them. Germline CDR1 is DFQATT and CDR2 is SNEGSKA (reference sequence). CDR3 DNA: TGCAGTGCTATAGCAACTAATGAAAAACTGTTTTTT. Translating gives CSAIATNEKLFF.

The rearrangement uses TRBV2 and TRBJ2-6; D remains unclear. Germline CDR1 is SNHLY and CDR2 is FYNNEI. Trimming stripped 7 bases from V and 1 base from J, with 11 bases between. There are 15 residues in the CDR3. Written as DNA, the CDR3 is TGTGCCAGCATGACAAGTTTTTCTGGGGCCAACGTCCTGACTTTC. It encodes CASMTSFSGANVLTF.

As regards this clonotype: This CDR3 is missing its conserved last phenylalanine or tryptophan, likely due to a read error. J is TRBJ1-3 and V is TRBV2, with TRBD1 as a possible D gene (5 bases). The V gene lost 7 bases and the J gene lost 0 bases, with 13 bases spanning the gap. Germline CDR1 reads SNHLY; CDR2 reads FYNNEI. The CDR3 loop spans 15 amino acids. Written as DNA, the CDR3 is TGTGCCAGCACCAAAGGGGAGTTCTCTGGAAACACCATATATTCT. Amino acids: CASTKGEFSGNTIYS.

The chain employs TRBV11-2 and TRBJ2-5, with D maybe TRBD2 (6 bases). Trimming removed 0 bases from V and 4 bases from J, with 12 bases in between. The CDR3 runs to 15 residues. Germline CDR1 is SGHAT and CDR2 is FQNNGV. The CDR3 bases are TGTGCCAGCAGCTTAGAGTTTTCACTAGCAGAGACCCAGTACTTC. It is translated as CASSLEFSLAETQYF.

The table lists this clonotype with a few counts. This chain links TRBV4-3 with TRBJ2-3; the D is unclear. Germline CDR1 reads LGHNA; CDR2 reads YSLEER. This CDR3 is 14 amino acids long. V lost 4 bases, J lost 1 base, and 9 bases lay in between. The CDR3 region has the DNA TGCGCCAGCAGCCTTCTGGGCGGCACAGATACGCAGTATTTT. It specifies CASSLLGGTDTQYF.

The V and J genes are TRBV27 and TRBJ2-1; no definite D call. Germline V gene lookup returns CDR1 MNHEY and CDR2 SMNVEV (reference sequence). Between the trimmed V and J ends, which lost 8 bases and 0 bases, there was a span of 8 bases. The CDR3 loop spans 13 amino acids. The CDR3 sequence is CASQQSSYNEQFF. CDR3 in DNA: TGTGCCAGCCAACAGAGCTCCTACAATGAGCAGTTCTTC.

This clonotype was observed a few times. The chain is built from TRBV20-1 and TRBJ2-7; 13 bases fit TRBD2. Germline V gene lookup returns CDR1 DFQATT and CDR2 SNEGSKA (reference sequence). This CDR3 contains 13 residues. Trimming cost V 5 bases and J 6 bases; bases outside gene matches: 4. The CDR3 here is CSAAGLAGPEQYF. In DNA, the CDR3 is TGCAGTGCTGCGGGACTAGCGGGACCCGAGCAGTACTTC.

V usage is TRBV10-3 and J usage is TRBJ1-2; 7 nucleotides line up with TRBD1. Germline assignment: CDR1 ENHRY and CDR2 SYGVKD. With V trimmed by 4 bases and J by 5 bases, 7 bases remained unmatched. This CDR3 region has 14 residues. CDR3 sequence: CAISGGTARYGYTF. Written as DNA, the CDR3 is TGTGCCATCAGTGGGGGGACAGCCCGTTATGGCTACACCTTC.

The table lists this clonotype with a few counts. This sequence joins TRBV28 and TRBJ1-1; D is uncertain. CDR1 and CDR2 from the germline V gene are MDHEN and SYDVKM. The V end was cut by 3 bases, the J end by 1 base, with 6 bases between. The CDR3 is 13 amino acids. CDR3 sequence: CASSFGRNTEAFF. The CDR3 bases are TGTGCCAGCAGTTTTGGCAGGAACACTGAAGCTTTCTTT.

This clonotype has more than one count but fewer than ten. This chain uses TRBV6-2 or TRBV6-3 with TRBJ1-1, with 7 positions matching TRBD1. Trimming at V came to 2 bases and at J to 1 base, leaving 7 bases not matched to a gene. The CDR3 has 16 residues. CDR1 MNHEY and CDR2 SVGEGT come from the germline V gene. DNA of the CDR3: TGTGCCAGCAGTTACCCACGACAGGGAGCGAACACTGAAGCTTTCTTT. Translation: CASSYPRQGANTEAFF.

This clonotype has a handful of counts. The chain uses TRBV7-2 and TRBJ2-7, with D possibly being TRBD1 (6 bases). CDR3 size: 14 residues. V was trimmed by 2 bases and J by 2 bases, leaving 10 bases between them. CDR1 and CDR2 (germline): SGHTA, FQGNSA. Here the CDR3 reads CASSLSRGAYEQYF. The CDR3 DNA sequence: TGTGCCAGCAGCTTATCCAGGGGTGCCTACGAGCAGTACTTC.

A single count supports this clonotype. The CDR3 protein is CSAPRLANTGELFF. CDR3 DNA: TGCAGTGCCCCTCGCCTCGCGAACACCGGGGAGCTGTTTTTT. The V gene is TRBV20-1, the J gene TRBJ2-2; D unclear. Germline V gives CDR1 DFQATT, CDR2 SNEGSKA (reference sequence). V was pared by 6 bases and J by 0 bases, with 11 bases between. This CDR3 is built from 14 residues.

This clonotype appeared many times. V and J are TRBV6-1 and TRBJ2-7; 14 bases agree with TRBD2. This CDR3 is 15 amino acids long. CDR1 MNHNS and CDR2 SASEGT come from the germline V gene. V dropped 6 bases and J dropped 2; count of bases not matched to a gene: 3. The CDR3 sequence: CASRPGLAGAYEQYF. Written as DNA, the CDR3 is TGTGCCAGCAGACCGGGACTAGCGGGAGCCTACGAGCAGTACTTC.

The table lists this clonotype with a few counts. The rearrangement joins TRBV28 to TRBJ2-2; TRBD2 agrees at 10 bases. V was pared by 4 bases and J by 1 base, with 3 bases of the junction left unmatched. CDR1 is MDHEN, CDR2 SYDVKM, per germline. There are 16 residues in the CDR3. The CDR3 coding sequence is TGTGCCAGCAGTTCGATAGCGGGAGGGAACACCGGGGAGCTGTTTTTT. It yields the protein CASSSIAGGNTGELFF. Together with reference TRBV28 and TRBJ2-2, the CDR3 gives the full variable domain: DVKVTQSSRYLVKRTGEKVFLECVQDMDHENMFWYRQDPGLGLRLIYFSYDVKMKEKGDIPEGYSVSREKKERFSLILESASTNQTSMYLCASSSIAGGNTGELFFGEGSRLTVL.

This sequence joins TRBV6-2 or TRBV6-3 and TRBJ2-2, with 7 bases identical to TRBD1. V lost 5 bases and J lost 4; bases outside the gene matches: 7. CDR1 and CDR2 from the germline V gene are MNHEY and SVGEGT. The CDR3 contains 15 residues. Here the CDR3 DNA reads TGTGCCAGCAGTGGGACGACAGGGCCCACCGGGGAGCTGTTTTTT. Encoded protein: CASSGTTGPTGELFF.

This clonotype was observed at least ten times. This chain uses TRBV27 with TRBJ2-2; 9 bases match TRBD1. CDR1 is MNHEY and CDR2 is SMNVEV in the germline V gene (reference sequence). With 6 bases clipped from V and 7 bases from J, the junction kept 6 bases outside the gene matches. The CDR3 covers 14 residues. The chain's CDR3 is CASRGTGLIGELFF. The CDR3 nucleotides read TGTGCCAGCAGAGGGACAGGGCTGATCGGGGAGCTGTTTTTT.

The CDR3 bases are TGTGCCAGCAGTCCGGGACTAGCGGGAGGGGACACCGGGGAGCTGTTTTTT. As protein: CASSPGLAGGDTGELFF. The genes are TRBV27 and TRBJ2-2; 16 positions agree with TRBD2. Germline assignment: CDR1 MNHEY and CDR2 SMNVEV (reference sequence). This CDR3 is 17 amino acids long. Trimming cost V 5 bases and J 3 bases; bases outside gene matches: 3.

A few counts support this clonotype. This chain connects TRBV28 to TRBJ1-1; D is possibly TRBD1 (5 bases). The germline V gene encodes CDR1 MDHEN and CDR2 SYDVKM. CDR3 length: 12 amino acids. V was shortened by 8 bases and J by 1 base, with 8 bases between the two germline ends. The CDR3 DNA is TGTGCCAGCTTGCAGGGGAACACTGAAGCTTTCTTT. Its protein product is CASLQGNTEAFF.

The genes are TRBV14 and TRBJ2-7; D is unclear. Germline CDR1 SGHDN, CDR2 FVKESK. Trimming took off 8 bases at V and 0 bases at J, with 14 bases between the two ends. CDR3 length: 14 amino acids. This CDR3 is CASLFAGSSYEQYF. The DNA of the CDR3 is TGTGCCAGCCTTTTCGCAGGTAGCTCCTACGAGCAGTACTTC.

The chain is built from TRBV18 and TRBJ2-3; D remains unclear. The length of the CDR3 is 14 residues. The V gene lost 2 bases and the J gene lost 2 bases, with 8 bases spanning the gap. In germline, CDR1 is KGHSH, CDR2 LQKENI. CDR3 in amino acids: CASSPGSPTDTQYF. The CDR3 DNA is TGTGCCAGCTCACCAGGCTCTCCCACAGATACGCAGTATTTT.

The chain has TRBV6-1 and TRBJ2-7; TRBD1 is a possible D gene (6 bases). The DNA matches TRBJ2-5 better at its end, which makes the J call doubtful. Per germline, CDR1 MNHNS and CDR2 SASEGT. This CDR3 region has 14 residues. CDR3 coding DNA: TGTGCCAGCAGTATGGCAGGGGTTAGAAAGACCCAGTACTTC. Its protein is CASSMAGVRKTQYF.

This chain links TRBV4-3 with TRBJ2-5, with unresolved D. Germline V lookup: CDR1 LGHNA, CDR2 YSLEER. With 0 bases removed from V and 6 bases from J, the gap between germline ends came to 8 bases. The CDR3 extends over 13 amino acids. The chain's CDR3 is CASSQDRLQTQYF. The DNA for the CDR3 is TGCGCCAGCAGCCAAGACAGGTTACAGACCCAGTACTTC.

In this sample, this clonotype turned up a few times. The chain uses TRBV5-1 and TRBJ2-2, with TRBD2 matching 10 bases. Germline CDR1 and CDR2: SGHRS and YFSETQ. This CDR3 has 16 residues. V gave up 0 bases and J gave up 4 bases; unmatched junction bases: 3. DNA of the CDR3: TGCGCCAGCAGCTTGGGACGGACTAGCGGCACCGGGGAGCTGTTTTTT. It specifies CASSLGRTSGTGELFF.

The V gene is TRBV6-6, the J gene TRBJ2-1; maybe TRBD1 (5 bases). Deletions cut 6 bases from V and 6 bases from J, with 15 bases between. Germline assignment: CDR1 MNHNY and CDR2 SVGAGI (reference sequence). This CDR3 region has 14 residues. CDR3 sequence (DNA): TGTGCCAGCAGGAGCTGGTCAGGGCTCAATGAGCAGTTCTTC. Protein: CASRSWSGLNEQFF.

This clonotype has more than one count but fewer than ten. The J gene is TRBJ2-1, the V gene TRBV6-6; D possibly corresponds to TRBD2 (6 bases). V was pared by 0 bases and J by 9 bases, with 18 bases between. The CDR3 runs to 16 residues. The germline gives CDR1 MNHNY, CDR2 SVGAGI (reference sequence). CDR3 protein: CASSYSTSLLSSEQFF. The CDR3 DNA sequence: TGTGCCAGCAGTTACTCGACTAGTCTACTTTCTAGTGAGCAGTTCTTC.

This clonotype came up many times. This rearrangement joins TRBV4-2 to TRBJ2-5; TRBD2 matches 7 bases. The CDR3 is 14 residues long. J was trimmed by 5 bases and V by 0 bases; bases with no gene match: 3. The germline V gene encodes CDR1 LGHNA and CDR2 YNFKEQ. The CDR3 DNA is TGTGCCAGCAGCCAAGAAGCGGGGAAGGAGACCCAGTACTTC. This sequence encodes CASSQEAGKETQYF.

The gene calls are TRBV11-2 and TRBJ1-6; weak D call: TRBD1 (5 bases). The length of the CDR3 is 12 residues. Trimming pared 5 bases from V and 9 bases from J, leaving 8 bases between. Germline CDR1 is SGHAT and CDR2 is FQNNGV. CDR3 in amino acids: CASSQGPSPLHF. CDR3 in DNA: TGTGCCAGCAGCCAGGGACCTTCACCCCTCCACTTT.

This clonotype was recorded a few times. The rearrangement joins TRBV7-2 to TRBJ2-1; D may be TRBD1 (6 bases). The ends were cut back, 6 bases at V and 0 bases at J, with 12 bases in the middle. This CDR3 is 15 amino acids long. The germline V gene encodes CDR1 SGHTA and CDR2 FQGNSA. This CDR3 reads CASRLDRSSYNEQFF. In DNA form, the CDR3 reads TGTGCCAGCAGACTCGACAGGAGCTCCTACAATGAGCAGTTCTTC.

The chain uses TRBV10-3 and TRBJ2-1, with D unclear. Trimming removed 8 bases from V and 7 bases from J, with 9 bases in between. Germline V lookup: CDR1 ENHRY, CDR2 SYGVKD. CDR3 length equals 11 residues. The CDR3 nucleotides read TGTGCCATCTCGGCCCTAAATGAGCAGTTCTTC. It yields the protein CAISALNEQFF.